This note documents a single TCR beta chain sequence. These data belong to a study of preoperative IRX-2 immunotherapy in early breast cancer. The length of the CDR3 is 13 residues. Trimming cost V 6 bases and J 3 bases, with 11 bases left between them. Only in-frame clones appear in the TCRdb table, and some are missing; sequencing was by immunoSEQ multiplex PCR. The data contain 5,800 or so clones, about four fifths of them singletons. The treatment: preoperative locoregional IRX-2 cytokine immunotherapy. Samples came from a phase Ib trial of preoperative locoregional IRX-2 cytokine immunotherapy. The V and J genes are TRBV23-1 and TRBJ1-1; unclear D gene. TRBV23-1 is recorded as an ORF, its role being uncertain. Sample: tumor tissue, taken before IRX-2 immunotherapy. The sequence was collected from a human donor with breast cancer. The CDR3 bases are TGCGCCAGCAGCTTGGTAACTGACACTGAAGCTTTCTTT. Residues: CASSLVTDTEAFF.